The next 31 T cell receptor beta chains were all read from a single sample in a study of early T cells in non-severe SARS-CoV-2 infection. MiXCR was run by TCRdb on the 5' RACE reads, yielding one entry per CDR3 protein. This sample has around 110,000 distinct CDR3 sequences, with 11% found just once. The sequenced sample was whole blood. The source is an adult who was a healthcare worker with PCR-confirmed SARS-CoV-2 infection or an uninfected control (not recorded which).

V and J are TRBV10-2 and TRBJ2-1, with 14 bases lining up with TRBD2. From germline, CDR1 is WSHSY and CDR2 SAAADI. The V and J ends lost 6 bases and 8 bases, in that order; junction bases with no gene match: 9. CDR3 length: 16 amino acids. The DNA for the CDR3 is TGCGCCAGCAGACCGGGACTAGCGGGAGTTAAGGATGAGCAGTTCTTC. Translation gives CASRPGLAGVKDEQFF.

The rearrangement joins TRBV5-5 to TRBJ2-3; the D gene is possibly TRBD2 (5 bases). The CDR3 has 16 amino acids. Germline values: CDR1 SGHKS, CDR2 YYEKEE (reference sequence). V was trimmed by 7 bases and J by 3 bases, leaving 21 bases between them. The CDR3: CASYGETTVPTDTQYF. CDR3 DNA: TGTGCCAGCTATGGGGAGACAACTGTTCCTACAGATACGCAGTATTTT.

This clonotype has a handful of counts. CDR3 region: CATAQASGYEQYF. DNA for the CDR3: TGTGCCACCGCCCAGGCTAGCGGCTACGAGCAGTACTTC. The V and J genes are TRBV6-1 and TRBJ2-7; 7 bases are shared with TRBD2. With 10 bases clipped from V and 3 bases from J, the junction kept 9 bases outside the gene matches. This CDR3 comprises 13 residues. Germline V lookup: CDR1 MNHNS, CDR2 SASEGT.

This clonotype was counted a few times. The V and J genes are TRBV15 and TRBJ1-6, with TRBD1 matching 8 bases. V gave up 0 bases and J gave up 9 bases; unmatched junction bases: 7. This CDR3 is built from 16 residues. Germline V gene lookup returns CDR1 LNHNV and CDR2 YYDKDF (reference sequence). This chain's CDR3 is CATSRDIGQGSSPLHF. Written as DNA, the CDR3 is TGTGCCACCAGCAGAGATATCGGACAGGGAAGTTCACCCCTCCACTTT.

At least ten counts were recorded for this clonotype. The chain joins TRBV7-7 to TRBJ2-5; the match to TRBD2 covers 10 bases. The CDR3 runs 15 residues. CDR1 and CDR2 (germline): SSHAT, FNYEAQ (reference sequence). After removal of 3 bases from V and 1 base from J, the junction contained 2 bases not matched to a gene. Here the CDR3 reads CASSLRLAGQETQYF. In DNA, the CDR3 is TGTGCCAGCAGCTTGCGACTAGCGGGCCAAGAGACCCAGTACTTC.

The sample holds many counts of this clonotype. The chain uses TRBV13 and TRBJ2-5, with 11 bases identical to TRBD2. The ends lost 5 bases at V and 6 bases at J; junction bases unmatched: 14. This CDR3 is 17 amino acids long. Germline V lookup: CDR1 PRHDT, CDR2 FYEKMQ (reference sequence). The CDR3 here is CASSLRLSGRALKTQYF. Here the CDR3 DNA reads TGTGCCAGCAGCCTCCGACTTAGCGGGAGGGCATTGAAGACCCAGTACTTC. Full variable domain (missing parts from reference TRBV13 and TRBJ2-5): AAGVIQSPRHLIKEKRETATLKCYPIPRHDTVYWYQQGPGQDPQFLISFYEKMQSDKGSIPDRFSAQQFSDYHSELNMSSLELGDSALYFCASSLRLSGRALKTQYFGPGTRLLVL.

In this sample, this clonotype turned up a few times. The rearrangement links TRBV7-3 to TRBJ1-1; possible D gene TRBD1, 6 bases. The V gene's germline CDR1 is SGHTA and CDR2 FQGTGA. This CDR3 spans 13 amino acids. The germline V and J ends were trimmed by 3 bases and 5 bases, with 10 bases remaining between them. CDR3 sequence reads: CASSFRGKTEAFF. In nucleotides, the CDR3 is TGTGCCAGCAGCTTTAGGGGGAAGACTGAAGCTTTCTTT.

CDR3 loop: CASRSPGTGTLNSYEQYF. The CDR3 region has the DNA TGTGCCAGCAGGAGCCCCGGGACAGGCACTTTAAACTCCTACGAGCAGTACTTC. The J gene is TRBJ2-7, the V gene TRBV28; 8 bases are shared with TRBD1. V was clipped by 6 bases and J by 0 bases; unmatched bases: 16. The CDR3 is 18 residues long. The germline V gene has CDR1 MDHEN and CDR2 SYDVKM.

The CDR3 reads CASSHRAGQPQHF. The CDR3, as DNA: TGTGCCAGCTCACACAGGGCAGGCCAGCCCCAGCATTTT. V usage is TRBV6-5 and J usage is TRBJ1-5; possible D gene TRBD1, 6 bases. Germline lookup yields CDR1 MNHEY and CDR2 SVGAGI. The V end lost 8 bases, the J end lost 7 bases, and 15 bases lay between the germline ends. This CDR3 is built from 13 residues.

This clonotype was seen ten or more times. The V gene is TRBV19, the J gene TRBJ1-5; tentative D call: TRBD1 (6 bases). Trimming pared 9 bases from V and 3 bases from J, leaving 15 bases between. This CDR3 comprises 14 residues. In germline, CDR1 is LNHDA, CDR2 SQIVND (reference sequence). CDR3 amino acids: CASQREGHNQPQHF. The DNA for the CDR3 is TGTGCCAGCCAGAGGGAGGGACACAATCAGCCCCAGCATTTT. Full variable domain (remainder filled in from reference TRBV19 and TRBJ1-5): DGGITQSPKYLFRKEGQNVTLSCEQNLNHDAMYWYRQDPGQGLRLIYYSQIVNDFQKGDIAEGYSVSREKKESFPLTVTSAQKNPTAFYLCASQREGHNQPQHFGDGTRLSIL.

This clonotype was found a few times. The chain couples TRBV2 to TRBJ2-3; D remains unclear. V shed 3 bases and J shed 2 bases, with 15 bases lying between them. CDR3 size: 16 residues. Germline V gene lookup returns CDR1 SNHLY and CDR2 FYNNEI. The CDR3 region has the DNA TGTGCCAGCAGTGATCCGGCCCAGACACACACAGATACGCAGTATTTT. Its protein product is CASSDPAQTHTDTQYF.

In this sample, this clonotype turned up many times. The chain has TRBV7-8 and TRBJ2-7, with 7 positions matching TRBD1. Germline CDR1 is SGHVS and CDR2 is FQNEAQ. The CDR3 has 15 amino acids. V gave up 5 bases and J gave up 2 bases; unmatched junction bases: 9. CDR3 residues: CASSPTGQITYEQYF. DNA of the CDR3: TGTGCCAGCAGCCCAACGGGACAGATCACCTACGAGCAGTACTTC. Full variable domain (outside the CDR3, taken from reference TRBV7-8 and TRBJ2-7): GAGVSQSPRYKVAKRGQDVALRCDPISGHVSLFWYQQALGQGPEFLTYFQNEAQLDKSGLPSDRFFAERPEGSVSTLKIQRTQQEDSAVYLCASSPTGQITYEQYFGPGTRLTVT.

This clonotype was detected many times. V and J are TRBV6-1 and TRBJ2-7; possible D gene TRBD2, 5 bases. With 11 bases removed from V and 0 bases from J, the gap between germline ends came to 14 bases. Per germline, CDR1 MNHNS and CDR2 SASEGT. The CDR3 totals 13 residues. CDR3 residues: CALRAGTSYEQYF. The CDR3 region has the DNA TGTGCCTTGCGTGCGGGCACCTCCTACGAGCAGTACTTC.

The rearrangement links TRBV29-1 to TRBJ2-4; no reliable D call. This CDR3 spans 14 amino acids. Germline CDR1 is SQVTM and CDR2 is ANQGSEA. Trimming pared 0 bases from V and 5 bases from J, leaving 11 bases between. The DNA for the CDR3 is TGCAGCGTTGAAGATCCCCGAGGAGAAAACATTCAGTACTTC. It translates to CSVEDPRGENIQYF.

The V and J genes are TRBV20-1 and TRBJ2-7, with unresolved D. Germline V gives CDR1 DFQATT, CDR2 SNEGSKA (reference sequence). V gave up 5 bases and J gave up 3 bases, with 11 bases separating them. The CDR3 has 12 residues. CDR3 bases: TGCAGTGCTCCTGAAGGTAGCTACGAGCAGTACTTC. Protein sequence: CSAPEGSYEQYF.

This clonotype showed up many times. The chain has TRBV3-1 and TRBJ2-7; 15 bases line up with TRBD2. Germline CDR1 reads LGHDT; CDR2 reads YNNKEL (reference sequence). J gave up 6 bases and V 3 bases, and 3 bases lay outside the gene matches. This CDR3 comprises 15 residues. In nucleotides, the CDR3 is TGTGCCAGCAGCCAGGGACTAGCGGGAGGAACCGAGCAGTACTTC. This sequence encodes CASSQGLAGGTEQYF.

The CDR3 DNA reads as TGTGCCAGCAGCGACAGGGGGCATGAAAAACTGTTTTTT. Residues: CASSDRGHEKLFF. The genes are TRBV7-9 and TRBJ1-4, with 10 bases aligning to TRBD1. The CDR3 totals 13 residues. Germline CDR1 and CDR2: SEHNR and FQNEAQ (reference sequence). Trimming took 5 bases from V and 6 from J; bases not matched to a gene: 0.

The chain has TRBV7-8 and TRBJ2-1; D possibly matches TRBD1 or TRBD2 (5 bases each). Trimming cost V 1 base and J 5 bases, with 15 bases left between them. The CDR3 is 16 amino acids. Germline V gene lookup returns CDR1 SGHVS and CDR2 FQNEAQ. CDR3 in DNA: TGTGCCAGCAGCTTAGGATACGGGGCTCGGGACAATGAGCAGTTCTTC. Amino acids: CASSLGYGARDNEQFF.

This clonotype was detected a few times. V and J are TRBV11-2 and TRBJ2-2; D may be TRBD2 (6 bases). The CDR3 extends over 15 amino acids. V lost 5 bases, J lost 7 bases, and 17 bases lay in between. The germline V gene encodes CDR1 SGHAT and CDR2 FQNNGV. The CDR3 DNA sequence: TGTGCCAGCAGCCCCCTTTTCGGGAGCGGCGGGGAGCTGTTTTTT. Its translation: CASSPLFGSGGELFF. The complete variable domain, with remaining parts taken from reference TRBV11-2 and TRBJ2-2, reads EAGVAQSPRYKIIEKRQSVAFWCNPISGHATLYWYQQILGQGPKLLIQFQNNGVVDDSQLPKDRFSAERLKGVDSTLKIQPAKLEDSAVYLCASSPLFGSGGELFFGEGSRLTVL.

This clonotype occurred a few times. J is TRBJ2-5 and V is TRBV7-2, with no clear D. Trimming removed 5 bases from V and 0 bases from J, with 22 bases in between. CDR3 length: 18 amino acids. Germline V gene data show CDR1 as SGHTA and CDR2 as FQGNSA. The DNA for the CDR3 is TGTGCCAGCAGCGCACGACCAAGATGGAAAAAGTACCAAGAGACCCAGTACTTC. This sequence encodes CASSARPRWKKYQETQYF.

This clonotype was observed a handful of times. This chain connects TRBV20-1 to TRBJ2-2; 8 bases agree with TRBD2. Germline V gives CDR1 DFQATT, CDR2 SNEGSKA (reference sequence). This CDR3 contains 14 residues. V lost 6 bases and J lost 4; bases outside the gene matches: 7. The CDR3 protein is CSATREGVTGELFF. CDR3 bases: TGCAGTGCGACCCGGGAGGGCGTCACCGGGGAGCTGTTTTTT.

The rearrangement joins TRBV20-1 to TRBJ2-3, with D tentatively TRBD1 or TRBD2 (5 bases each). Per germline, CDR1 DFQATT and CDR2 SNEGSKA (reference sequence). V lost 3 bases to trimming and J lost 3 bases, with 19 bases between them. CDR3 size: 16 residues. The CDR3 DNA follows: TGCAGTGCTAGGATCCCCGGGACCATCCAGACAGATACGCAGTATTTT. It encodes CSARIPGTIQTDTQYF.

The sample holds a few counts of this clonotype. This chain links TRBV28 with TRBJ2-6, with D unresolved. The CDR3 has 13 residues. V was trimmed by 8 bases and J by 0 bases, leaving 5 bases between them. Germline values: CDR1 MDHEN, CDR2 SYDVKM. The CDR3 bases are TGTGCCAGCGTTCCCTCTGGGGCCAACGTCCTGACTTTC. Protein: CASVPSGANVLTF.

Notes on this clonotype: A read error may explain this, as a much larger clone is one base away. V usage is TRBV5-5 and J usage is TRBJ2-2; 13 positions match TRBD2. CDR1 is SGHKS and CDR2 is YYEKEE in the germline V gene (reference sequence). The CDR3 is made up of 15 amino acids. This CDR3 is CASGSTSGRTGELLF. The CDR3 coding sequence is TGTGCCAGCGGTTCGACTAGCGGGAGGACCGGGGAGCTGCTTTTT.

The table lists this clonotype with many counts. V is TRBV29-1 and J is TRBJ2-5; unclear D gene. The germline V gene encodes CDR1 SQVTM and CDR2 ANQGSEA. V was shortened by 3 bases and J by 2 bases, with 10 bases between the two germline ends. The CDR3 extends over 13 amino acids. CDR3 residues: CSVDRYLQETQYF. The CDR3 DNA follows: TGCAGCGTTGATCGCTACCTTCAAGAGACCCAGTACTTC.

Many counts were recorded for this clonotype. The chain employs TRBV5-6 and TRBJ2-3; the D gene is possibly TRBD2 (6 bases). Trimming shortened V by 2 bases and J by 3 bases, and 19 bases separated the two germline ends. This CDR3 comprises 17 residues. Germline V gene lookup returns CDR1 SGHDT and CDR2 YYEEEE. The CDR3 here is CASSLYVAREGTDTQYF. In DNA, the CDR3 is TGTGCCAGCAGCTTATACGTAGCGCGGGAAGGGACAGATACGCAGTATTTT.

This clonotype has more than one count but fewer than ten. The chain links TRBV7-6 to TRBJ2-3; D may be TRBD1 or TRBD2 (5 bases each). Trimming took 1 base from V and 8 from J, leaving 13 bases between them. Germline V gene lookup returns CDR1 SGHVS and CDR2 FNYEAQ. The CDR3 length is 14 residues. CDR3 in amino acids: CASSLGTGPPTQYF. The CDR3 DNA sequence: TGTGCCAGCAGCTTAGGTACGGGGCCCCCTACGCAGTATTTT.

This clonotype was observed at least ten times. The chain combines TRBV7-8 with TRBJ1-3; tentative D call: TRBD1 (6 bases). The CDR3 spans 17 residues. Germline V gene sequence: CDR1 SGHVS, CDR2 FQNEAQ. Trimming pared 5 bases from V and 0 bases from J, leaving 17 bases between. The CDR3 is CASSGRGRDNSGNTIYF. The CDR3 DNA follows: TGTGCCAGCAGCGGGAGGGGCCGGGACAACTCTGGAAACACCATATATTTT.

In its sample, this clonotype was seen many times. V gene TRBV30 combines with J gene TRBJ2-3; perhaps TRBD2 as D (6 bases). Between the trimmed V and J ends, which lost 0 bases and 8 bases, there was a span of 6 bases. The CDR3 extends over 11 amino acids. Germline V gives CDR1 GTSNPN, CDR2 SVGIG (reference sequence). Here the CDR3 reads CAWSVGGTQYF. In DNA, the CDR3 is TGTGCCTGGAGTGTGGGGGGTACGCAGTATTTT.

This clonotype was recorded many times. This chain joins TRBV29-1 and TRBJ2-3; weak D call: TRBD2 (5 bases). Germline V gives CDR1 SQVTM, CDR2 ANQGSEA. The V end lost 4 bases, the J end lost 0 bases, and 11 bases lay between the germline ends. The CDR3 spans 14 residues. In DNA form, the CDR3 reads TGCAGCGTTGTGGTAGCGCAGAGCACAGATACGCAGTATTTT. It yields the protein CSVVVAQSTDTQYF.

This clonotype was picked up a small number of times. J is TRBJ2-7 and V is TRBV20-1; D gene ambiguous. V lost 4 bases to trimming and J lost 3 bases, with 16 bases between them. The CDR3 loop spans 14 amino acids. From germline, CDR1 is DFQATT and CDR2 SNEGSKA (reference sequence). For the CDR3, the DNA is TGCAGTGCTACTTCTGGGGAAACTCACTACGAGCAGTACTTC. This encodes CSATSGETHYEQYF.